The 20 T cell receptor beta chains below were found in one sample sequenced in a study of CD8+CD57+ T cells in acquired aplastic anemia (dated by TCRdb to about 2018). The data were produced on an Illumina HiSeq 2000. Genomic DNA served as template for TCR beta VDJ combination and CDR3 sequence profiling. The raw public reads went through TCRdb reprocessing: fastp at Q25, MiXCR clone calling, in-frame beta chains kept. Each CDR3 protein gets just one entry, which takes the most common genes and DNA from the rows behind it. The sample records approximately 380,000 distinct CDR3 sequences, around 68% of which are singletons. The ten largest account for less than 4% of the sample. Sequenced input: sorted CD4+, CD8+, or CD8+CD57+ T cells (not recorded which) from PBMCs. The receptors here all came from a human donor in good health, serving as a control.

This clonotype came up many times. The gene calls are TRBV7-2 and TRBJ1-3; 7 positions match TRBD1. This CDR3 has 16 residues. The V gene end was trimmed by 5 bases and the J gene end by 3 bases; junction bases not matched to a gene: 10. The germline gives CDR1 SGHTA, CDR2 FQGNSA. CDR3 nucleotides: TGTGCCAGCAGCCCAAACCCCGGGACAGATGGAAACACCATATATTTT. It encodes CASSPNPGTDGNTIYF.

This clonotype was found many times. V is TRBV2 and J is TRBJ2-1; no clear D gene. V dropped 0 bases and J dropped 8 bases, with 14 bases sitting between them. The CDR3 extends over 15 amino acids. Germline CDR1 SNHLY, CDR2 FYNNEI. DNA for the CDR3: TGTGCCAGCAGTGAAGCGCTTTTTAAGGGTGATGAGCAGTTCTTC. Residues: CASSEALFKGDEQFF.

The chain couples TRBV12-5 to TRBJ1-1; perhaps TRBD1 as D (5 bases). This CDR3 is built from 14 residues. Germline V gene sequence: CDR1 LGHNT, CDR2 FRNRAP. The V end lost 6 bases, the J end lost 3 bases, and 14 bases lay between the germline ends. This CDR3 reads CASGRQPIYTEAFF. CDR3 DNA: TGTGCTAGTGGACGACAGCCGATCTACACTGAAGCTTTCTTT.

Concerning this clonotype itself: A junction boundary mismatches the germline segment, possibly from a read error. This rearrangement joins TRBV10-2 to TRBJ1-1, with 9 positions matching TRBD1. Germline values: CDR1 WSHSY, CDR2 SAAADI. The CDR3 has 15 amino acids. The CDR3 region has the DNA TGTGCCAGCAGTCCCCCGACAGGGGGGAGGACTGAAGCTTTCTTT. Translated, it gives CASSPPTGGRTEAFF.

Here the CDR3 DNA reads TGCGCCAGCAGCTTTCGGGGGGCAGGTCAGCCCCAGCATTTT. Its translation: CASSFRGAGQPQHF. The gene calls are TRBV5-1 and TRBJ1-5, with D possibly being TRBD1 (6 bases). CDR3 length: 14 residues. Between the trimmed V and J ends, which lost 2 bases and 6 bases, there was a span of 12 bases. The germline V gene encodes CDR1 SGHRS and CDR2 YFSETQ. Supplemented by reference TRBV5-1 and TRBJ1-5, the full variable domain reads KAGVTQTPRYLIKTRGQQVTLSCSPISGHRSVSWYQQTPGQGLQFLFEYFSETQRNKGNFPGRFSGRQFSNSRSEMNVSTLELGDSALYLCASSFRGAGQPQHFGDGTRLSIL.

CDR3: CARDREDEQFF. CDR3 bases: TGTGCCAGGGACAGGGAAGATGAGCAGTTCTTC. The rearrangement joins TRBV2 to TRBJ2-1; 8 bases match TRBD1. With V trimmed by 9 bases and J by 8 bases, 3 bases remained unmatched. The CDR3 has 11 amino acids. Germline CDR1 SNHLY, CDR2 FYNNEI.

The genes are TRBV12-3 or TRBV12-4 and TRBJ1-2, with D perhaps matching TRBD1 (5 bases). The V end lost 4 bases, the J end lost 8 bases, and 20 bases lay between the germline ends. The CDR3 is 15 residues long. The DNA of the CDR3 is TGTGCCAGCAGTTCTCAGGACATCAAAATGGCGGGCTACACCTTC. Encoded protein: CASSSQDIKMAGYTF.

This clonotype was observed many times. The CDR3 is CASSEGNGNTIYF. CDR3 nucleotides: TGTGCCAGCAGTGAGGGAAACGGAAACACCATATATTTT. The rearrangement links TRBV6-1 to TRBJ1-3; D unclear. The V gene's germline CDR1 is MNHNS and CDR2 SASEGT. V gave up 3 bases and J gave up 4 bases, with 7 bases separating them. The CDR3 is made up of 13 amino acids.

In regard to this clonotype: This could be a read error, since a much larger clone is one nucleotide away. Since no conserved phenylalanine or tryptophan closes the CDR3, a read error is the likely cause. This sequence joins TRBV7-2 and TRBJ2-5, with D perhaps TRBD1 (6 bases). V was clipped by 6 bases and J by 3 bases, with 17 bases between them. The length of the CDR3 is 15 residues. Germline V gene lookup returns CDR1 SGHTA and CDR2 FQGNSA. The CDR3 sequence: CASRATGTPKETQYS. The CDR3 region has the DNA TGTGCCAGCAGAGCTACCGGGACACCTAAAGAGACCCAGTACTCC.

In its sample, this clonotype was seen once. This chain joins TRBV7-8 and TRBJ1-2; D perhaps matches TRBD1 (6 bases). V lost 1 base and J 8 bases, leaving 11 bases between the germline ends. The CDR3 is 13 amino acids. CDR1 is SGHVS, CDR2 FQNEAQ, per germline. The CDR3 region has the DNA TGTGCCAGCAGCTTAGGCTCAGGGGACGGCTACACCTTC. Its translation: CASSLGSGDGYTF.

At least ten counts were recorded for this clonotype. The chain couples TRBV6-2 or TRBV6-3 to TRBJ2-1, with 8 nucleotides matching TRBD1. In germline, CDR1 is MNHEY, CDR2 SVGEGT. The trim removed 8 bases at V and 8 bases at J, leaving 11 bases unmatched. The CDR3 contains 14 residues. The CDR3 bases are TGTGCCAGCGACGGACAGGGCGGGTTGGATGAGCAGTTCTTC. Translated, it gives CASDGQGGLDEQFF.

The V and J genes are TRBV7-8 and TRBJ2-5; unclear D gene. CDR1 and CDR2 from the germline V gene are SGHVS and FQNEAQ. The CDR3 runs 13 residues. V was shortened by 5 bases and J by 6 bases, with 13 bases between the two germline ends. The CDR3 reads CASSPRQTQTQYF. In DNA form, the CDR3 reads TGTGCCAGCAGCCCGCGCCAGACTCAGACCCAGTACTTC.

The rearrangement uses TRBV12-3 or TRBV12-4 and TRBJ1-6; a weak D match, TRBD1 (5 bases). The CDR3 runs 14 residues. Trimming left V 3 bases short and J 10 bases short, with 13 bases between. The CDR3 is CASSLWGGTSPLHF. CDR3 bases: TGTGCCAGCAGTTTGTGGGGTGGGACCTCACCCCTCCACTTT.

This clonotype was counted ten times or more. The chain couples TRBV5-6 to TRBJ2-2; either TRBD1 or TRBD2 may fit D (5 bases each). Trimming left V 4 bases short and J 5 bases short, with 21 bases between. Germline CDR1 and CDR2: SGHDT and YYEEEE. This CDR3 has 17 amino acids. CDR3 nucleotide sequence: TGTGCCAGCAGCCCCCTAGGAGAAGGGACCAATACCGGGGAGCTGTTTTTT. Translation gives CASSPLGEGTNTGELFF.

A note on this clonotype: No DNA is shown, since the ends of the CDR3 on it are uncertain; the CDR3 is the one TCRdb lists. The rearrangement uses TRBV25-1 and TRBJ2-7; the tabulated D call, TRBD1, remains unverified against the DNA. In germline, CDR1 is MGHDK, CDR2 SYGVNS. The CDR3 is 14 amino acids in total, end residues counted. The CDR3 loop is CACSARQQGDEQYF.

The table lists this clonotype with many counts. The chain recombines TRBV6-2 or TRBV6-3 with TRBJ2-3; 7 bases are a match to TRBD2. Germline V gene lookup returns CDR1 MNHEY and CDR2 SVGEGT. The junction had 7 bases not matched to a gene; V was cut back by 10 bases and J by 3 bases. This CDR3 contains 13 residues. This chain's CDR3 is CATRLGGTDTQYF. CDR3 nucleotides: TGTGCCACCCGGTTGGGGGGGACAGATACGCAGTATTTT.

J is TRBJ2-3 and V is TRBV24-1; 8 bases line up with TRBD2. Germline V CDR1 and CDR2: KGHDR, SFDVKD. The junction had 8 bases not matched to a gene; V was cut back by 2 bases and J by 5 bases. The CDR3 sequence is 16 residues long. The CDR3, as DNA: TGTGCCACCAGTGATTACCTAGCGGGTGGGAGAGATACGCAGTATTTT. It yields the protein CATSDYLAGGRDTQYF.

At least ten counts were recorded for this clonotype. The J gene is TRBJ1-5, the V gene TRBV5-6, with D unclear. Germline CDR1 reads SGHDT; CDR2 reads YYEEEE. The V and J ends lost 4 bases and 5 bases respectively, with 13 bases between them. There are 14 residues in the CDR3. The CDR3 nucleotides are TGTGCCAGCAGCCTCCGGGGAGGGTATCAGCCCCAGCATTTT. This sequence encodes CASSLRGGYQPQHF.

This chain joins TRBV4-3 and TRBJ2-7; D not resolved. V was pared by 1 base and J by 5 bases, with 15 bases between. The CDR3 spans 15 residues. Germline V gene sequence: CDR1 LGHNA, CDR2 YSLEER. The chain's CDR3 is CASSQGPTCNHEQYF. The CDR3 DNA follows: TGCGCCAGCAGCCAAGGGCCGACATGCAACCACGAGCAGTACTTC.

Worth noting for this clonotype: Relative to the germline gene, one junction end is altered; a read error may explain this. This chain connects TRBV11-2 to TRBJ2-7; D gene unclear. There are 13 residues in the CDR3. In germline, CDR1 is SGHAT, CDR2 FQNNGV. The CDR3 coding sequence is TGCGCCAGCAGCAGACCCGGGTCCTACGAGCAGTACTTC. This codes for CASSRPGSYEQYF.